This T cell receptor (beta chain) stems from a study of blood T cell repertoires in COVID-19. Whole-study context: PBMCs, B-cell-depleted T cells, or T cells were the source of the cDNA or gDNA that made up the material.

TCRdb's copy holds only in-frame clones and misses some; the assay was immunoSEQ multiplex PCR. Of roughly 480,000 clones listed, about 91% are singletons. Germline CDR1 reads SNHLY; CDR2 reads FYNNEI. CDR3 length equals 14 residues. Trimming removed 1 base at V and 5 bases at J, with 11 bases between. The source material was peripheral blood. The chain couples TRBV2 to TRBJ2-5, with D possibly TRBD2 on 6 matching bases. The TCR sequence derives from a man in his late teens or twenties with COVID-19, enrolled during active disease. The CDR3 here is CASSEGGTGETQYF. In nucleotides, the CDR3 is TGTGCCAGCAGTGAAGGGGGGACTGGGGAGACCCAGTACTTC. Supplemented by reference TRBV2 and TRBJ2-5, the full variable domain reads EPEVTQTPSHQVTQMGQEVILRCVPISNHLYFYWYRQILGQKVEFLVSFYNNEISEKSEIFDDQFSVERPDGSNFTLKIRSTKLEDSAMYFCASSEGGTGETQYFGPGTRLLVL.